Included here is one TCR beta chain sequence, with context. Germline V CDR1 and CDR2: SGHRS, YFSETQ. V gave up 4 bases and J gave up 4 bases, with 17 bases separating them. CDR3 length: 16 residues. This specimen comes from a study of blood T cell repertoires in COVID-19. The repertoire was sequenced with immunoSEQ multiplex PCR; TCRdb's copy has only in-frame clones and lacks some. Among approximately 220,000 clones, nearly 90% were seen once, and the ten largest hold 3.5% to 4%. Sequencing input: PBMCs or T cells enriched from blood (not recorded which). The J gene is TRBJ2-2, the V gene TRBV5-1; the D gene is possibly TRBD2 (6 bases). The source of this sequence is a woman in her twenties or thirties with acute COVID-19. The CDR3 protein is CASSGGASVVTGELFF. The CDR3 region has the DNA TGCGCCAGCAGCGGAGGGGCCTCTGTCGTCACCGGGGAGCTGTTTTTT.